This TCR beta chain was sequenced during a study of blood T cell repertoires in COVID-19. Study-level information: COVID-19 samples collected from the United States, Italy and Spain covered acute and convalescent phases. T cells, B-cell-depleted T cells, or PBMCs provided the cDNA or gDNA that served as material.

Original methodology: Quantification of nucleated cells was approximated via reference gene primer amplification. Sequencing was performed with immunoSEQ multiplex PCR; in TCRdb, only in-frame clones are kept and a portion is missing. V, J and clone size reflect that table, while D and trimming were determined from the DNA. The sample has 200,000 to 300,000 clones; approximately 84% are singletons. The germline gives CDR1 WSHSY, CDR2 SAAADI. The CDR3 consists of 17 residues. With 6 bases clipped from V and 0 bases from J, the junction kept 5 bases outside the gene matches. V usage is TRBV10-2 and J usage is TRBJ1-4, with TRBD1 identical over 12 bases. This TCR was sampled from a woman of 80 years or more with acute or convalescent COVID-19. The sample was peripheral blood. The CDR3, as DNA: TGCGCCAGCAGGGGACAGGGGGCGCGTGCAACTAATGAAAAACTGTTTTTT. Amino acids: CASRGQGARATNEKLFF.